This is a list of T cell receptor beta chains from one sample in a study of shared clonotypes between healthy human individuals. Some clones are missing from TCRdb's copy, which holds only in-frame ones; the method was immunoSEQ multiplex PCR. This table has more than 2 million clones, 95% appearing once. The source material was naive CD4+ T cells sorted from blood. These receptor sequences come from a man aged 18 to 30 in good health. CDR3s include the opening cysteine and the closing phenylalanine or tryptophan. A D gene is named only where the DNA matches it firmly. Size values are once, few and many counts, or a class for expanded clones, and some rows have none.

D: TRBD1
size: NA
J: TRBJ1-1
V: TRBV19
DNA: TGTGCCAGTAGCGATATACAGGGGACAAACACTGAAGCTTTCTTT
CDR3: CASSDIQGTNTEAFF

D: NA
size: NA
J: TRBJ2-3
V: TRBV6-6
DNA: TGTGCCAGCAGTTACGGTCCCGGCGCAGATACGCAGTATTTT
CDR3: CASSYGPGADTQYF

D: TRBD1
size: NA
J: TRBJ2-7
V: TRBV6-5
DNA: TGTGCCAGCAGTACACGACAGGGTGGTCTCTACGAGCAGTACTTC
CDR3: CASSTRQGGLYEQYF

D: NA
size: NA
J: TRBJ2-2
V: TRBV5-1
DNA: TGCGCCAGCAACACAGGGAGCTTCGGCGGGGAGCTGTTTTTT
CDR3: CASNTGSFGGELFF

D: NA
size: NA
J: TRBJ1-1
V: TRBV30
DNA: TGTGCCTGGAGCCTGCGACGGGGGTACACTGAAGCTTTCTTT
CDR3: CAWSLRRGYTEAFF

D: NA
size: NA
J: TRBJ2-7
V: TRBV15
DNA: TGTGCCACCAGCAGAACCACAGGGAAATCCTACGAGCAGTACTTC
CDR3: CATSRTTGKSYEQYF

D: NA
size: NA
J: TRBJ1-1
V: TRBV6-5
DNA: TGTGCCAGCAGTTTAAACAGGCGAACTGAAGCTTTCTTT
CDR3: CASSLNRRTEAFF

D: NA
size: NA
J: TRBJ2-2
V: TRBV5-1
DNA: TGCGCCAGCAGCTTCTGGAGGGACGGGGAGCTGTTTTTT
CDR3: CASSFWRDGELFF

D: TRBD1
size: NA
J: TRBJ2-3
V: TRBV2
DNA: TGTGCCAGCAGTGTTAGGGACAGGGGCAGGTTGCACACGTCAGATACGCAGTATTTT
CDR3: CASSVRDRGRLHTSDTQYF

D: NA
size: NA
J: TRBJ2-4
V: TRBV7-2
DNA: TGTGCCAGCGGGGGGGCCCAAAACATTCAGTACTTC
CDR3: CASGGAQNIQYF

D: NA
size: NA
J: TRBJ1-2
V: TRBV27
DNA: TGTGCCAGCAGTTTGACCCAACAGGGAGTAGGTGGCTACACCTTC
CDR3: CASSLTQQGVGGYTF

D: NA
size: NA
J: TRBJ1-2
V: TRBV6-5
DNA: TGTGCCAGCAGTAGGGCAGGGGCCTATGGCTACACCTTC
CDR3: CASSRAGAYGYTF

D: TRBD1
size: few
J: TRBJ1-2
V: TRBV4-1
DNA: TGCGCCAGCAGCCGAGACCAATCAGGGGGCAGTGGCTATGGCTACACCTTC
CDR3: CASSRDQSGGSGYGYTF

D: TRBD1
size: NA
J: TRBJ1-5
V: TRBV7-2
DNA: TGTGCCAGCAGCCCCAGGGGGGGCGGCAATCAGCCCCAGCATTTT
CDR3: CASSPRGGGNQPQHF

D: NA
size: NA
J: TRBJ1-5
V: TRBV5-6
DNA: TGTGCCAGCAGCAGGACAGCCAATCAGCCCCAGCATTTT
CDR3: CASSRTANQPQHF

D: NA
size: NA
J: TRBJ2-1
V: TRBV6-4
DNA: TGTGCCAGCAGCCGGGACTCCAGTAGGAATGAGCAGTTCTTC
CDR3: CASSRDSSRNEQFF

D: NA
size: NA
J: TRBJ2-3
V: TRBV19
DNA: TGTGCCAGTAGTATAGATCGATCGTCCACAGATACGCAGTATTTT
CDR3: CASSIDRSSTDTQYF

D: NA
size: NA
J: TRBJ2-2
V: TRBV5-1
DNA: TGCGCCAGCAGCTTGGATCCAGCGGGGAACACCGGGGAGCTGTTTTTT
CDR3: CASSLDPAGNTGELFF

D: NA
size: once
J: TRBJ2-5
V: TRBV21-1
DNA: NA
CDR3: CASSKEVASGNQETQYF

D: TRBD2
size: NA
J: TRBJ2-3
V: TRBV5-1
DNA: TGCGCCAGCAGCCACGGTAGCGGGGTGAGCACAGATACGCAGTATTTT
CDR3: CASSHGSGVSTDTQYF

D: NA
size: NA
J: TRBJ1-3
V: TRBV7-3
DNA: TGTGCCAGCCAAGCAGCAACTGGAAACACCATATATTTT
CDR3: CASQAATGNTIYF

D: NA
size: NA
J: TRBJ2-7
V: TRBV6-5
DNA: TGTGCCAGCAGTTACTCGACGGCAGGGGACTACGAGCAGTACTTC
CDR3: CASSYSTAGDYEQYF

D: NA
size: NA
J: TRBJ2-7
V: TRBV10-1
DNA: TGCGCCAGCAGTGAGTCGCCAGCTACCTACGAGCAGTACTTC
CDR3: CASSESPATYEQYF

D: NA
size: once
J: TRBJ2-1
V: TRBV29-1
DNA: TGCAGCGTTGGGCCCAGAGGCTCCTACAATGAGCAGTTCTTC
CDR3: CSVGPRGSYNEQFF

D: NA
size: NA
J: TRBJ1-5
V: TRBV5-1
DNA: TGCGCCAGCAGCTTGGGGGGGTTGAGCAATCAGCCCCAGCATTTT
CDR3: CASSLGGLSNQPQHF

D: NA
size: NA
J: TRBJ2-2
V: TRBV5-1
DNA: TGCGCCAGCAGCCCGGGAGCGGCAGGGGGTCCCGGGGAGCTGTTTTTT
CDR3: CASSPGAAGGPGELFF

D: NA
size: NA
J: TRBJ2-7
V: TRBV21-1
DNA: TGTGCCAGCAGCTCCCGGGGAGGAGGGAACGAGCAGTACTTC
CDR3: CASSSRGGGNEQYF

D: NA
size: NA
J: TRBJ1-1
V: TRBV10-3
DNA: TGTGCCATCAGTGAGTCGGGCAGACCTGGAGTTAACACTGAAGCTTTCTTT
CDR3: CAISESGRPGVNTEAFF

D: NA
size: NA
J: TRBJ2-7
V: TRBV10-2
DNA: TGCGCCAGCGTTCCGGGACCGTGGGGGTCCGAGCAGTACTTC
CDR3: CASVPGPWGSEQYF

D: TRBD1
size: NA
J: TRBJ2-3
V: TRBV5-1
DNA: TGCGCCAGCACTTGGGACAGACCCACAGATACGCAGTATTTT
CDR3: CASTWDRPTDTQYF

D: NA
size: NA
J: TRBJ1-6
V: TRBV7-6
DNA: TGTGCCAGCAGCCGAGCGCAGAGCTCCTATAATTCACCCCTCCACTTT
CDR3: CASSRAQSSYNSPLHF

D: NA
size: NA
J: TRBJ1-2
V: TRBV6-5
DNA: TGTGCCAGCAGCCGGAATCCCGTGACTGGCTATGGCTACACCTTC
CDR3: CASSRNPVTGYGYTF

D: NA
size: NA
J: TRBJ1-2
V: TRBV27
DNA: TGTGCCAGCAAGGAGGGGATAGGGTCGAACTATGGCTACACCTTC
CDR3: CASKEGIGSNYGYTF

D: NA
size: once
J: TRBJ2-3
V: TRBV18
DNA: TGTGCCAGCTCACCACGGGGGCCCGAGGATACGCAGTATTTT
CDR3: CASSPRGPEDTQYF

D: NA
size: NA
J: TRBJ2-7
V: TRBV7-8
DNA: TGTGCCAGCACTCCATGGGGCCTTAGCTCCTACGAGCAGTACTTC
CDR3: CASTPWGLSSYEQYF

D: TRBD2
size: NA
J: TRBJ2-3
V: TRBV2
DNA: TGTGCCAGCAGTGTCCGGGGTAGCGGGGGGACCACAGATACGCAGTATTTT
CDR3: CASSVRGSGGTTDTQYF

D: TRBD1
size: NA
J: TRBJ1-6
V: TRBV6-5
DNA: TGTGCCAGCAACCCGACAGGGGACAACTCACCCCTCCACTTT
CDR3: CASNPTGDNSPLHF

D: NA
size: NA
J: TRBJ2-7
V: TRBV11-2
DNA: TGTGCCAGCAGCGTCTTAGGAAACTATCACGACGAGCAGTACTTC
CDR3: CASSVLGNYHDEQYF

D: NA
size: NA
J: TRBJ2-4
V: TRBV5-1
DNA: TGCGCCAGCAGCTTATTACAGGGTGGTCAAAACATTCAGTACTTC
CDR3: CASSLLQGGQNIQYF